This is a list of T cell receptor beta chains from one sample in a study of blood T cell repertoires in COVID-19. Produced via immunoSEQ multiplex PCR; TCRdb's table is partial and in-frame only. This sample has fewer than 25,000 clones; roughly 88% occur once, and the top ten carry about 10%. Sequenced input: peripheral blood. Receptor source: a human donor in a cohort sampled during active COVID-19. The donor label of this sample is uncertain. CDR3s include the opening cysteine and the closing phenylalanine or tryptophan. The D gene is left open where the match is weak. Not every row has a clone size; where given, it reads once, few, many or a size class.

d_gene	abundance	v_gene	j_gene	CDR3nt	CDR3aa
.	.	TRBV19	TRBJ2-5	TGTGCCAGTAGTACTATCGCCCAGGAAGAGACCCAGTACTTC	CASSTIAQEETQYF
TRBD1	.	TRBV6-5	TRBJ2-7	TGTGCCAGCAGAGCGACAGGGGGCTACGAGCAGTACTTC	CASRATGGYEQYF
TRBD1	.	TRBV27	TRBJ2-7	TGTGCCAGCAGTCCGCTGGGACAGGGATTCTCCTACGAGCAGTACTTC	CASSPLGQGFSYEQYF
TRBD1	.	TRBV9	TRBJ2-1	TGTGCCAGCAGCGTTTCTGGACAGGGGCCCTACAATGAGCAGTTCTTC	CASSVSGQGPYNEQFF
TRBD1	.	TRBV7-2	TRBJ1-5	TGTGCCAGCAGCTTCAAGGGGACAGACAATCAGCCCCAGCATTTT	CASSFKGTDNQPQHF
.	.	TRBV19	TRBJ2-1	TGTGCCAGTAGTATAGCCATGTCCAACAATGAGCAGTTCTTC	CASSIAMSNNEQFF
.	once	TRBV5-1	TRBJ2-1	TGCGCCAGCAGCGCAGCCGGGATTACAAAAGGATCGTACAATGAGCAGTTCTTC	CASSAAGITKGSYNEQFF
.	.	TRBV18	TRBJ2-5	TGTGCCAGCTCACCCCGAGGGGGGGTCGATGAGACCCAGTACTTC	CASSPRGGVDETQYF
TRBD2	.	TRBV5-1	TRBJ2-5	TGCGCCAGCAGCCCGGGGGGGTCGGAAGAGACCCAGTACTTC	CASSPGGSEETQYF
TRBD2	.	TRBV28	TRBJ2-4	TGTGCCAGCAGCGTCGGACTAGCGGGATTTGGAGAAACCAAAAACATTCAGTACTTC	CASSVGLAGFGETKNIQYF
TRBD1	.	TRBV2	TRBJ2-7	TGTGCCAGCAGACAGGGGGTCCACGAGCAGTACTTC	CASRQGVHEQYF
.	.	TRBV18	TRBJ2-2	TGTGCCAGCTCACCGGTGAGGGCTGGCGGGGAGCTGTTTTTT	CASSPVRAGGELFF
TRBD2	.	TRBV18	TRBJ2-1	TGTGCCAGCTCACCAGTCTCTAGCGGGAGGGCCCTAAATGAGCAGTTCTTC	CASSPVSSGRALNEQFF